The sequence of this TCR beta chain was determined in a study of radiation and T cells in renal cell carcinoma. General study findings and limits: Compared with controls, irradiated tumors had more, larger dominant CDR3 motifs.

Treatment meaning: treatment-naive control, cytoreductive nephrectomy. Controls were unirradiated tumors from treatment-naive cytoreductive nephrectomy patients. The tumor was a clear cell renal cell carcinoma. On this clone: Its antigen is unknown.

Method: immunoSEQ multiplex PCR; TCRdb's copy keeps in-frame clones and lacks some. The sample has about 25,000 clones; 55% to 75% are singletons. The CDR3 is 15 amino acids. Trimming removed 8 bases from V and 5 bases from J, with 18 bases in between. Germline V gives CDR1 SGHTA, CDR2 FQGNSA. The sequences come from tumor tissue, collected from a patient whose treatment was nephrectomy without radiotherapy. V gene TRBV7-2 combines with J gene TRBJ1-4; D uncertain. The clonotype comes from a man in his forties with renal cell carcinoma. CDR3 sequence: CASCPKGGRNEKLFF. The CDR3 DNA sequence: TGTGCCAGCTGCCCTAAGGGAGGCAGAAATGAAAAACTGTTTTTT.